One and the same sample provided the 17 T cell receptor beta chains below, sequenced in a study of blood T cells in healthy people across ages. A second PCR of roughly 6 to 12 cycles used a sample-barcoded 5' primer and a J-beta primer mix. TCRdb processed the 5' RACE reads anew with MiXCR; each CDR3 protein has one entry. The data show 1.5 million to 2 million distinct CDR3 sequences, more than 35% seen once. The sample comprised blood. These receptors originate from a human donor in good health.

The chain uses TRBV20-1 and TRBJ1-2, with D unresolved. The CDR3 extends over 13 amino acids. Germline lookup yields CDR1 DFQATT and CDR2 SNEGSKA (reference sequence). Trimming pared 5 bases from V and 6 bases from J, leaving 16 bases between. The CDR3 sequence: CSAGLRLRNGYTF. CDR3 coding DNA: TGCAGTGCTGGCCTCCGGCTCCGAAATGGCTACACCTTC.

CDR3 nucleotide sequence: TGTGCCAGCAGCAAAGGACAGGTCGACAATCAGCCCCAGCATTTT. Protein: CASSKGQVDNQPQHF. This sequence joins TRBV9 and TRBJ1-5; TRBD1 matches at 7 bases. The germline gives CDR1 SGDLS, CDR2 YYNGEE. V lost 4 bases, J lost 3 bases, and 7 bases stayed unmatched. This CDR3 has 15 amino acids. Filled out from reference TRBV9 and TRBJ1-5, the complete variable domain reads DSGVTQTPKHLITATGQRVTLRCSPRSGDLSVYWYQQSLDQGLQFLIQYYNGEERAKGNILERFSAQQFPDLHSELNLSSLELGDSALYFCASSKGQVDNQPQHFGDGTRLSIL.

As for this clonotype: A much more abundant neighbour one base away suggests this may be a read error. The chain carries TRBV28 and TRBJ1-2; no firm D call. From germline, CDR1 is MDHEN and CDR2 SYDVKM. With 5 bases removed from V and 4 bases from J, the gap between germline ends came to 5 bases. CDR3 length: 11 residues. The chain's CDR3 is CASSISYGYTF. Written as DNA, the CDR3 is TGTGCCAGCAGTATTAGCTATGGCTACACCTTC.

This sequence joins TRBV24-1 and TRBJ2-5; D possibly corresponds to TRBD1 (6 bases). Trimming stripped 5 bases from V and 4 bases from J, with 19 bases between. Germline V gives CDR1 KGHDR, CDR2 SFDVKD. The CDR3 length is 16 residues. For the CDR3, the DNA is TGTGCCACCAGTGCCACCGTACAGGGCGTGGGAGAGACCCAGTACTTC. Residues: CATSATVQGVGETQYF.

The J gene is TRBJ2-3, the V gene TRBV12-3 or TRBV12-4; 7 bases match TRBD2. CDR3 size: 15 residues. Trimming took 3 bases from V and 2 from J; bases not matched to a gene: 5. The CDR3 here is CASSFPSGHTDTQYF. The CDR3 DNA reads TGTGCCAGCAGTTTTCCTAGCGGTCACACAGATACGCAGTATTTT.

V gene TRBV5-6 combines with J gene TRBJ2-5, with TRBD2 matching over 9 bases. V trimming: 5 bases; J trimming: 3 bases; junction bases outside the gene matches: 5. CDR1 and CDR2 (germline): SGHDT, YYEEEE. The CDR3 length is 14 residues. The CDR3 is CASRQGGREETQYF. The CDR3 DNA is TGTGCCAGCAGACAGGGCGGGAGGGAAGAGACCCAGTACTTC.

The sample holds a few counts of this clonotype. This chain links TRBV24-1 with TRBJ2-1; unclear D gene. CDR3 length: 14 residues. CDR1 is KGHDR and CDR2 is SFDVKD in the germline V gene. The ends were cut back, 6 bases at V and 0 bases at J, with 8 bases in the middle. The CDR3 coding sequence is TGTGCCACCAGTCAGGCGACCTCCTACAATGAGCAGTTCTTC. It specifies CATSQATSYNEQFF.

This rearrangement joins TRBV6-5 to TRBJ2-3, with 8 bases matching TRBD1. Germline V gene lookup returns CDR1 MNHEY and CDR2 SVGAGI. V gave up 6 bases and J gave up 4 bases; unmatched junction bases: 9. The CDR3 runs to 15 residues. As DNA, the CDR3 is TGTGCCAGCAGAACTCGACAGGGGAGGTCAGATACGCAGTATTTT. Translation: CASRTRQGRSDTQYF.

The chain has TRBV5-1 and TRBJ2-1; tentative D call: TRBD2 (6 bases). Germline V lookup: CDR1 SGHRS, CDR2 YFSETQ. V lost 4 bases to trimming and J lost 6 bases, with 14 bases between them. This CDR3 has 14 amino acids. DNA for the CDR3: TGCGCCAGCAGCCAACCGGGACTCAGCAATGAGCAGTTCTTC. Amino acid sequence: CASSQPGLSNEQFF.

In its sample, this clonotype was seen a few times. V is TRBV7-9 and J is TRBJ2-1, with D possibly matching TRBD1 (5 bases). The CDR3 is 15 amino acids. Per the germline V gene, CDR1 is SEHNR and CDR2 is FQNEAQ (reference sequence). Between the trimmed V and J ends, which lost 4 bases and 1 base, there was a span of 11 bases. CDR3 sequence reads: CASSSGRASYNEQFF. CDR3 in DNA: TGTGCCAGCAGCTCCGGCAGGGCGTCCTACAATGAGCAGTTCTTC.

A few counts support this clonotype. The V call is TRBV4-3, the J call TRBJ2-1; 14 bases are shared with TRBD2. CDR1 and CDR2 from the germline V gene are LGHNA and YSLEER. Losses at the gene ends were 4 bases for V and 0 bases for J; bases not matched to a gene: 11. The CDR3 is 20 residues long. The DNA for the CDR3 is TGCGCCAGCAGCCTACTGACTAGCGGGGGGGCCGACCGCTCCTACAATGAGCAGTTCTTC. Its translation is CASSLLTSGGADRSYNEQFF.

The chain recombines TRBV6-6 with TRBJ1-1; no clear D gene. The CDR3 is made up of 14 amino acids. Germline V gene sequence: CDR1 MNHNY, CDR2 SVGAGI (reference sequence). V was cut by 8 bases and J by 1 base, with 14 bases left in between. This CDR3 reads CASLGKQANTEAFF. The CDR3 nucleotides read TGTGCCAGCCTCGGCAAGCAAGCGAACACTGAAGCTTTCTTT.

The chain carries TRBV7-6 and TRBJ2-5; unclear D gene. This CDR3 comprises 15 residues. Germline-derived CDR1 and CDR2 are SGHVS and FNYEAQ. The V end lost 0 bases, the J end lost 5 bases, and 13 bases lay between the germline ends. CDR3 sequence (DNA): TGTGCCAGCAGCTTAGCAATTCATGGCACCGAGACCCAGTACTTC. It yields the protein CASSLAIHGTETQYF.

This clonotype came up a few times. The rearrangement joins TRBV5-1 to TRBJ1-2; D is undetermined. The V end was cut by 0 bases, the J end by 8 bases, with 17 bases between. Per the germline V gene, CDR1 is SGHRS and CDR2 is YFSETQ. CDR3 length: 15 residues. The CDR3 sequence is CASSLGEGRGRGYTF. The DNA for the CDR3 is TGCGCCAGCAGCTTGGGGGAGGGTCGAGGAAGAGGCTACACCTTC.

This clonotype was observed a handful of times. As DNA, the CDR3 is TGTGCCAGCAGCAAAATCTATGGCTACACCTTC. Translated, it gives CASSKIYGYTF. The chain uses TRBV7-9 and TRBJ1-2; D is uncertain. Trimming shortened V by 5 bases and J by 4 bases, and 5 bases separated the two germline ends. CDR3 length equals 11 residues. The germline V gene encodes CDR1 SEHNR and CDR2 FQNEAQ (reference sequence).

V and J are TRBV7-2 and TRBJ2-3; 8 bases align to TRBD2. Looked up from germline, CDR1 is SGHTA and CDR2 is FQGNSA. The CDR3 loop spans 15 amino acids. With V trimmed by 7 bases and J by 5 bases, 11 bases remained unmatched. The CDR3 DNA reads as TGTGCCAGCACCCTAACGGGGGGGCCGGGAGATACGCAGTATTTT. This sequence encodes CASTLTGGPGDTQYF.

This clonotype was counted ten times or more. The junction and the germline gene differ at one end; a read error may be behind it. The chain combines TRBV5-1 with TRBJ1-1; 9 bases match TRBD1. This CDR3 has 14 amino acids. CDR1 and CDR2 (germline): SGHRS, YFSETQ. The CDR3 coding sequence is TGTGCCAGCAGCTTACAGGGGGCGAACACTGAAGCTTTCTTT. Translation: CASSLQGANTEAFF.